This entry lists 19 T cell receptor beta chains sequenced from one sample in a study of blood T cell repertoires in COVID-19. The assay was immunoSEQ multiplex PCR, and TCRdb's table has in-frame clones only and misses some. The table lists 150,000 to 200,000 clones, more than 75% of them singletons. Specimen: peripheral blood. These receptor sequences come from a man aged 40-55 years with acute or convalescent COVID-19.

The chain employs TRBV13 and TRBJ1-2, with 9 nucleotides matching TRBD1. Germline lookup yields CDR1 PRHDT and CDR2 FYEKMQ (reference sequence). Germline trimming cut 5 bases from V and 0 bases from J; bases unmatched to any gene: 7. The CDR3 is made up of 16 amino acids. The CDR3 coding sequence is TGTGCCAGCAGCCCTCGACAGGGGGTTACTAACTATGGCTACACCTTC. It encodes CASSPRQGVTNYGYTF.

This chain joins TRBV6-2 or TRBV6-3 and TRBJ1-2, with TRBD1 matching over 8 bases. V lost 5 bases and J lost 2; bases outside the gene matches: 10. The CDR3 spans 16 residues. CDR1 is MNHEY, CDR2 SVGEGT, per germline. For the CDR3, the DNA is TGTGCCAGCAGTCTACGAAGCGGACAGGGCAACTATGGCTACACCTTC. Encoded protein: CASSLRSGQGNYGYTF.

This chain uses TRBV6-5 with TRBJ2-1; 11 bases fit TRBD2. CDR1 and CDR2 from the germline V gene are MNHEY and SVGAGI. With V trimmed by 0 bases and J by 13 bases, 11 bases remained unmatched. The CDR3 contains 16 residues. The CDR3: CASSYSSGGAVFSQFF. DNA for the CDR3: TGTGCCAGCAGTTACTCTAGCGGGGGGGCCGTTTTTAGCCAGTTCTTC.

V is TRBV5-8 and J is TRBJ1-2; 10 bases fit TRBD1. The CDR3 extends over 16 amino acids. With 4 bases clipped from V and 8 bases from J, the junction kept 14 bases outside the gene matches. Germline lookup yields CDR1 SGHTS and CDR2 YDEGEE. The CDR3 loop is CASSTYRQGAGKGYTF. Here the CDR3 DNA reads TGTGCCAGCAGCACCTACCGACAGGGGGCAGGAAAGGGCTACACCTTC.

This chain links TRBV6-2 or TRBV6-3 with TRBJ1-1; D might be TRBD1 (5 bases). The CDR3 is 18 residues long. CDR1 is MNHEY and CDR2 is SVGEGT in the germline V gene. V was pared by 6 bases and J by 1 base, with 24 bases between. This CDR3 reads CASSPWGERKASNTEAFF. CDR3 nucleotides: TGTGCCAGCAGCCCCTGGGGGGAAAGGAAGGCATCGAACACTGAAGCTTTCTTT.

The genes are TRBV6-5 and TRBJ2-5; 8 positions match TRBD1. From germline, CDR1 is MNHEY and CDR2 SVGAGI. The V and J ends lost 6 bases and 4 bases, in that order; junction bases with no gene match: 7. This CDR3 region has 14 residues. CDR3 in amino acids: CASSRDRSRETQYF. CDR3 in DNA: TGTGCCAGCAGCAGGGACAGGTCCCGAGAGACCCAGTACTTC.

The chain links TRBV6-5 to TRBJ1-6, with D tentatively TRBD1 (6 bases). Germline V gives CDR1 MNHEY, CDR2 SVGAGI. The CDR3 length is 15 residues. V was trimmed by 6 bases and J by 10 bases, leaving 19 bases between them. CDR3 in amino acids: CASSTGGLVESPLHF. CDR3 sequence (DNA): TGTGCCAGCAGCACGGGGGGGCTGGTTGAGTCACCCCTCCACTTT.

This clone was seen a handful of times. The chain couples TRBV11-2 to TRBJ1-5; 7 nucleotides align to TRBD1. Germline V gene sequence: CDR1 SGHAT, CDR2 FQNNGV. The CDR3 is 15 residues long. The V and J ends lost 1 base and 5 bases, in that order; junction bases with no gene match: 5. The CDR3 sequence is CASSLGVGQHQPQHF. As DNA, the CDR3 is TGTGCCAGCAGCTTAGGGGTGGGACAGCATCAGCCCCAGCATTTT. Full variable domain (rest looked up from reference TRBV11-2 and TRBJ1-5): EAGVAQSPRYKIIEKRQSVAFWCNPISGHATLYWYQQILGQGPKLLIQFQNNGVVDDSQLPKDRFSAERLKGVDSTLKIQPAKLEDSAVYLCASSLGVGQHQPQHFGDGTRLSIL.

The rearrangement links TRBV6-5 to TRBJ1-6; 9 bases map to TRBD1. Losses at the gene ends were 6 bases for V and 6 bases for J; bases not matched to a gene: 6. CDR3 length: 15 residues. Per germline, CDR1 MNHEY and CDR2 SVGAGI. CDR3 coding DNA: TGTGCCAGCAGCCGGGACAGGGCGGGTAATTCACCCCTCCACTTT. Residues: CASSRDRAGNSPLHF.

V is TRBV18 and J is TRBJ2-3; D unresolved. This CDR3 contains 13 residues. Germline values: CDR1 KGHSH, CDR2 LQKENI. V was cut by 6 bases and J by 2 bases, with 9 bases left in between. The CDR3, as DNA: TGTGCCAGCTCGTCGAGGAACACAGATACGCAGTATTTT. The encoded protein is CASSSRNTDTQYF.

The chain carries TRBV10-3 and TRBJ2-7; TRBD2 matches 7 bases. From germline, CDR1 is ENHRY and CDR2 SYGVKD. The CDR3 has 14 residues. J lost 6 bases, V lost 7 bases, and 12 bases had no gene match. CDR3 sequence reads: CAINPRQGGSEQYF. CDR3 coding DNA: TGTGCCATCAACCCCAGGCAGGGAGGGAGCGAGCAGTACTTC.

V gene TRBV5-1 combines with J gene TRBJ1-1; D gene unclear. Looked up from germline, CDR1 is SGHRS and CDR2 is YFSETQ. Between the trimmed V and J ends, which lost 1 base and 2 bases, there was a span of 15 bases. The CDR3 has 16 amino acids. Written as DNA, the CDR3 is TGCGCCAGCAGCTTGCATCTAACAGCAACAAACACTGAAGCTTTCTTT. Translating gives CASSLHLTATNTEAFF.

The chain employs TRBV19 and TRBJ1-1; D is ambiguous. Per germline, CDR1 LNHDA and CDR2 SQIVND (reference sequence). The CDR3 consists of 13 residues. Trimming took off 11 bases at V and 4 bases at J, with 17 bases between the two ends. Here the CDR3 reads CASSGSGGTEAFF. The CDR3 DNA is TGTGCCTCCTCCGGCAGCGGCGGCACTGAAGCTTTCTTT.

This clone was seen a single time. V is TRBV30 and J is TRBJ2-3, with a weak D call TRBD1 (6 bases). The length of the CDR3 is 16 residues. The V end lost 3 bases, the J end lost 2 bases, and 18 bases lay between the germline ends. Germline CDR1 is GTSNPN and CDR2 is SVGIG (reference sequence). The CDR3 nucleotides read TGTGCCTGGAGGGGCTATGGGACACTTCTCACAGATACGCAGTATTTT. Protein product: CAWRGYGTLLTDTQYF.

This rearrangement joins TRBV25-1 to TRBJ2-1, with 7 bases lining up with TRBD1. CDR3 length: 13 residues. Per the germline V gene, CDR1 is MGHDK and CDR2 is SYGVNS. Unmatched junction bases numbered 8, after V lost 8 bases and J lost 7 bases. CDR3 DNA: TGTGCCAGCCAACAGACAGGGACAAATGAGCAGTTCTTC. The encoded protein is CASQQTGTNEQFF.

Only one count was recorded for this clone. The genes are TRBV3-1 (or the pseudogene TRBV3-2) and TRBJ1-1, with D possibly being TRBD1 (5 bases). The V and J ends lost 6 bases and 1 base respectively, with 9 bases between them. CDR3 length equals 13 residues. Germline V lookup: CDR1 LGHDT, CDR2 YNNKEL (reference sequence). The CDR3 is CASRDTQNTEAFF. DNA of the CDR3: TGTGCCAGCAGGGACACCCAGAACACTGAAGCTTTCTTT.

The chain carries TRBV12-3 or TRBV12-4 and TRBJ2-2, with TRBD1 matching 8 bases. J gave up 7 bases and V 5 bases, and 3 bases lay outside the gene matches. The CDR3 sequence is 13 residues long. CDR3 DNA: TGTGCCAGCAGTCCGGGACAGGTCGGGGAGCTGTTTTTT. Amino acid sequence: CASSPGQVGELFF.

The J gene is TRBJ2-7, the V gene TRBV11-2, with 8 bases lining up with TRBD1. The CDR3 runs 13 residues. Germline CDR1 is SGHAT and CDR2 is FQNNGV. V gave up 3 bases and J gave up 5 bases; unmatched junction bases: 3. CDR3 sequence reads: CASSFDRGNEQYF. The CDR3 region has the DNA TGTGCCAGCAGCTTCGACAGGGGCAACGAGCAGTACTTC.

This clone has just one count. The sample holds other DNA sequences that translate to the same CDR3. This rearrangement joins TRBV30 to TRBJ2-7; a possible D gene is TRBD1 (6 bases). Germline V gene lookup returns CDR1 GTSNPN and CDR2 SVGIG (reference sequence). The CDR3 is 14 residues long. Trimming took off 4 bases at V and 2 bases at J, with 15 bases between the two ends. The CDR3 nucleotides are TGTGCCTGGACCCCCCCTGGGACAACCTACGAGCAGTACTTC. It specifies CAWTPPGTTYEQYF.